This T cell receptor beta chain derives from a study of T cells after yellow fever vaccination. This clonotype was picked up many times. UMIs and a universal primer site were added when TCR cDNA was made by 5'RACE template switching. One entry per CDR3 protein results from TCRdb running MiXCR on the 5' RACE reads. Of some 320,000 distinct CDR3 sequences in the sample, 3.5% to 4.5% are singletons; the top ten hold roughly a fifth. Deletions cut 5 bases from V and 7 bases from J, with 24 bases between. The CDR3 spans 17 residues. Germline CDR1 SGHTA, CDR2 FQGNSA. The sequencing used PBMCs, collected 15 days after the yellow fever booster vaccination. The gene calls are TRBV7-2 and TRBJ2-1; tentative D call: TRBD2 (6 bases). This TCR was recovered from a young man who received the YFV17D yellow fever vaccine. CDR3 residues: CASSPLSAGWGLNEQFF. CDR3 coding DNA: TGTGCCAGCAGCCCCCTTTCCGCGGGGTGGGGCTTGAATGAGCAGTTCTTC. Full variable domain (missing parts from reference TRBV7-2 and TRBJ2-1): GAGVSQSPSNKVTEKGKDVELRCDPISGHTALYWYRQSLGQGLEFLIYFQGNSAPDKSGLPSDRFSAERTGGSVSTLTIQRTQQEDSAVYLCASSPLSAGWGLNEQFFGPGTRLTVL.